Listed below are T cell receptor beta chains from one sample, sequenced in a study of cytomegalovirus exposure and HLA in healthy donors. Assay used: immunoSEQ multiplex PCR; TCRdb lists only in-frame clones, some missing. This table has about 180,000 clones, around three quarters appearing once. The specimen sequenced was PBMCs. These receptors originate from a man aged 40-50 years in good health and CMV-seronegative. CDR3s include the opening cysteine and the closing phenylalanine or tryptophan. Not all rows give a size; the values are once, few, many and, for expanded clones, a class.

clone_size,j_call,v_call,cdr3_aa
NA,TRBJ2-7,TRBV7-9,CASSLSPQGFHEQYF
NA,TRBJ2-3,TRBV19,CASSIGAEGRDTQYF
NA,TRBJ2-6,TRBV5-6,CASSTDPGTWTSGANVLTF
few,TRBJ1-1,TRBV19,CASSLTLEAFF
NA,NA,TRBV4-3,CASSQEDGLGTYEQYF
NA,TRBJ1-1,TRBV5-4,CASSSPQGAFEAFF
NA,TRBJ2-6,TRBV6-6,CASRGPLSGANVLTF
NA,TRBJ2-7,TRBV7-9,CASSPPGYPGEQYF
NA,TRBJ2-5,TRBV2,CASSEPPGLPPETQYF
few,TRBJ1-1,TRBV7-3,CASSRTGMNTEAFF
few,TRBJ1-2,TRBV4-3,CASSQVPGSDGYTF
NA,TRBJ2-2,TRBV6-5,CASISYRQNTGELFF
NA,TRBJ1-5,TRBV7-9,CASSSGTDKNQPQHF
NA,TRBJ2-1,TRBV7-2,CASSLGGLAGDEQFF
NA,TRBJ2-5,TRBV6-5,CASSRGRDRGETQYF
NA,TRBJ1-5,TRBV4-3,CASSPTWGQRRERHQHF
NA,TRBJ2-2,TRBV21-1,CASSRTSGRATGELFF
few,TRBJ1-4,TRBV6-1,CASSGGSGKLFF
once,TRBJ2-7,TRBV7-9,CASSSREPGGYEQYF
NA,TRBJ2-7,TRBV25-1,CASSESGGLGYEQYF
NA,NA,TRBV4-3,CASSQERDLSYEQYF
NA,TRBJ2-3,TRBV5-4,CASSRAGTAGNTQYF
NA,TRBJ1-5,TRBV25-1,CASGQGNNQPQHF
NA,TRBJ2-5,TRBV5-6,CASSPFGREGAETQYF
once,TRBJ1-1,TRBV7-3,CASSPGGNTEAFF
NA,TRBJ1-4,TRBV25-1,CASSEYIGGDEKLFF